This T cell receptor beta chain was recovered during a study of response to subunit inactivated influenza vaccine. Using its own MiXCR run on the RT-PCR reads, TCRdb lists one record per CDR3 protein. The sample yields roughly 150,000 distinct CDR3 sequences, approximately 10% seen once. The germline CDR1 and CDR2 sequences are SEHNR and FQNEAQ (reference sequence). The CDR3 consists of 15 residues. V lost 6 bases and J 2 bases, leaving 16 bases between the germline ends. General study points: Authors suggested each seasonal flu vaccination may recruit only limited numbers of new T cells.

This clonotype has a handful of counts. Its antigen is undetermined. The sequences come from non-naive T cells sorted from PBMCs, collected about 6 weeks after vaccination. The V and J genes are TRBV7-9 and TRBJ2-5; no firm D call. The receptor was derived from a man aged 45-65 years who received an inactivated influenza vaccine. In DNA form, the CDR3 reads TGTGCCAGCAGTTACTTTCGTGGGTATCAAGAGACCCAGTACTTC. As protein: CASSYFRGYQETQYF.